This section outlines one T cell receptor (beta chain) sequence together with its context. PCR was performed a second time for about 7 to 12 cycles using a sample-barcoded 5' primer and a J-beta primer mix. Each of the cDNA molecules was tagged by a template-switch adaptor with 12 random nucleotides. TCRdb processed the 5' RACE reads anew with MiXCR; each CDR3 protein has one entry. The sample consists of 650,000 to 700,000 distinct CDR3 sequences, roughly half of them appearing once. Germline V gene sequence: CDR1 SGHTA, CDR2 FQGNSA. This CDR3 is 15 amino acids long. The V end lost 5 bases, the J end lost 0 bases, and 13 bases lay between the germline ends. All donors came from Russia, were Caucasian and healthy, and spanned ages about 6 to 95. The sample comes from a study of blood T cells in healthy people across ages.

This TCR was sampled from a woman of 80 years or more in good health. V usage is TRBV7-2 and J usage is TRBJ1-2; D is undetermined. The specimen was blood. This CDR3 is CASSPFRQTNYGYTF. In DNA form, the CDR3 reads TGTGCCAGCAGCCCTTTTAGGCAGACTAACTATGGCTACACCTTC. The variable domain in full, with the rest retrieved from reference TRBV7-2 and TRBJ1-2, is GAGVSQSPSNKVTEKGKDVELRCDPISGHTALYWYRQSLGQGLEFLIYFQGNSAPDKSGLPSDRFSAERTGGSVSTLTIQRTQQEDSAVYLCASSPFRQTNYGYTFGSGTRLTVV.